This TCR beta chain was recovered during a study of Ad26.COV2.S vaccination and SARS-CoV-2 variants. Study summary: Ad26.COV2.S was injected intramuscularly once or twice, 56 days apart. Study observations and caveats: Spike-specific TCR breadth in vaccine recipients exceeded that seen in placebo recipients.

Measured with immunoSEQ multiplex PCR; TCRdb has only the in-frame clones, and not every one. The sample has some 450,000 clones; less than 95% are singletons. As regards this clone: Its target is unknown.

CDR1 and CDR2 (germline): MDHEN, SYDVKM. Unmatched junction bases numbered 8, after V lost 6 bases and J lost 0 bases. The CDR3 runs 17 residues. Stated treatment: approximately 18 received Ad26.COV2.S at low or high dose, single or two shots; several received placebo; per-sample allocation not given. Each sample was drawn 63 days after the first injection (of vaccine or placebo). It was an adult aged 18-55 years in Boston who was the donor. The chain links TRBV28 to TRBJ1-6, with 7 bases aligning to TRBD1. Sequenced here: peripheral blood, sampled in a trial of Ad26.COV2.S vaccine versus placebo. The source is a person between 18 and 65 years old who received the Ad26.COV2.S COVID-19 vaccine or a placebo. The chain's CDR3 is CASSPETGSSYNSPLHF. CDR3 sequence (DNA): TGTGCCAGCAGCCCCGAGACAGGGAGCTCCTATAATTCACCCCTCCACTTT. Complete variable domain (other parts from reference TRBV28 and TRBJ1-6): DVKVTQSSRYLVKRTGEKVFLECVQDMDHENMFWYRQDPGLGLRLIYFSYDVKMKEKGDIPEGYSVSREKKERFSLILESASTNQTSMYLCASSPETGSSYNSPLHFGNGTRLTVT.